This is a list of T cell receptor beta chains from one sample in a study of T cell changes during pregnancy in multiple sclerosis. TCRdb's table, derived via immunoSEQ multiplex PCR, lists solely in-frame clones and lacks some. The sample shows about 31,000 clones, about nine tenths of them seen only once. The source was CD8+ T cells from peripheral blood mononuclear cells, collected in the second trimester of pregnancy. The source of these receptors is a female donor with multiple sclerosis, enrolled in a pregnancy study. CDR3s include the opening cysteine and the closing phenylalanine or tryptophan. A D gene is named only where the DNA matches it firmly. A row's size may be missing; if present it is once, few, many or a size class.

DNA: TGCGCCAGCAGCTTGGCCTCGGGAAGCTCGTGGACTGAAGCTTTCTTT
CDR3: CASSLASGSSWTEAFF
length: 16
J: TRBJ1-1
V: TRBV5-1
D: .
size: .

DNA: TGCGCCAGCAGCCCCGGGGTCGATGAAGCTTTCTTT
CDR3: CASSPGVDEAFF
length: 12
J: TRBJ1-1
V: TRBV5-1
D: .
size: .

DNA: TGTGCCAGCAGCTCCGTAGCGGGAGGGCTTGGCGGGGAGCTGTTTTTT
CDR3: CASSSVAGGLGGELFF
length: 16
J: TRBJ2-2
V: TRBV7-9
D: TRBD2
size: medium-sized

DNA: TGTGCCAGCAGTTTATCGATGGCGGGAGTAAATGGTACAAGGGATGAGCAGTTCTTC
CDR3: CASSLSMAGVNGTRDEQFF
length: 19
J: TRBJ2-1
V: TRBV28
D: TRBD2
size: .

DNA: TGTGCCAGCAGTTATCCAGGAACTGAGCAGTTCTTC
CDR3: CASSYPGTEQFF
length: 12
J: TRBJ2-1
V: TRBV6-6
D: .
size: .

DNA: TGTGCCAGCAGCTCCTGGACAGTAACAGATACGCAGTATTTT
CDR3: CASSSWTVTDTQYF
length: 14
J: TRBJ2-3
V: TRBV7-6
D: .
size: .

DNA: TGCGCCAGCAGCCAAGAGGGCGGGAGGGCCACAGATACGCAGTATTTT
CDR3: CASSQEGGRATDTQYF
length: 16
J: TRBJ2-3
V: TRBV4-1
D: TRBD2
size: .

DNA: TGCGCCAGCAGCCACATAGGGGGAGGGATTTCGGAGACCCAGTACTTC
CDR3: CASSHIGGGISETQYF
length: 16
J: TRBJ2-5
V: TRBV4-3
D: .
size: .

DNA: TGTGCCAGCAGTGCCGGGAGATCCGAAGCTTTCTTT
CDR3: CASSAGRSEAFF
length: 12
J: TRBJ1-1
V: TRBV25-1
D: .
size: .

DNA: TGTGCCTGGAGTGTACTGGCAGGTCGCGGCTACACCTTC
CDR3: CAWSVLAGRGYTF
length: 13
J: TRBJ1-2
V: TRBV30
D: .
size: few

DNA: TGTGCCAGCTCTACGTCGGAGGGATACGAGCAGTACTTC
CDR3: CASSTSEGYEQYF
length: 13
J: TRBJ2-7
V: TRBV7-7
D: .
size: .

DNA: TGTGCCAGCAGTTCCGGGTACTCTGGAAACACCATATATTTT
CDR3: CASSSGYSGNTIYF
length: 14
J: TRBJ1-3
V: TRBV27
D: .
size: .

DNA: TGTGCCAGCAGCCTAGTGTTTGAGCGGGAGGGGATTACGCAGTATTTT
CDR3: CASSLVFEREGITQYF
length: 16
J: TRBJ2-3
V: TRBV28
D: TRBD2
size: .

DNA: TGCGCCAGCAGAGCTAGCGGTGTCGGGGAGCTGTTTTTT
CDR3: CASRASGVGELFF
length: 13
J: TRBJ2-2
V: TRBV5-1
D: TRBD2
size: .

DNA: TGCGCCAGCAGCTTGGGTAGCGGGAGGTGGACCGGGGAGCTGTTTTTT
CDR3: CASSLGSGRWTGELFF
length: 16
J: TRBJ2-2
V: TRBV5-1
D: TRBD2
size: .

DNA: TGTGCCAGCCATCCTGGGACAGGGTCTGACTACGAGCAGTACTTC
CDR3: CASHPGTGSDYEQYF
length: 15
J: TRBJ2-7
V: TRBV6-1
D: TRBD1
size: .

DNA: TGTGCCAGCAGCCATCTCGGGACAGGTTCCCGCGGTTACTATGGCTACACCTTC
CDR3: CASSHLGTGSRGYYGYTF
length: 18
J: TRBJ1-2
V: TRBV7-2
D: TRBD1
size: .

DNA: TGCGCCAGCAGCCCCGGACAGACTCGATACGAGCAGTACTTC
CDR3: CASSPGQTRYEQYF
length: 14
J: TRBJ2-7
V: TRBV4-1
D: .
size: medium-sized

DNA: TGTGCCAGCAGCTCCAAGGAAACCCTAGCGGGAGGTCCCCTTCATACGCAGTATTTT
CDR3: CASSSKETLAGGPLHTQYF
length: 19
J: TRBJ2-3
V: TRBV7-7
D: TRBD2
size: .

DNA: TGTGCCAGCAGTGACGGGCAGGGGGGTCAGCCCCAGCATTTT
CDR3: CASSDGQGGQPQHF
length: 14
J: TRBJ1-5
V: TRBV6-4
D: TRBD1
size: .

DNA: TGTGCCAGCAGCCTAGGGAGCCGGGAGCTGTTTTTT
CDR3: CASSLGSRELFF
length: 12
J: TRBJ2-2
V: TRBV11-2
D: .
size: .

DNA: TGTGCCAGCAGCTTCGGTGCCGGGGAGCTGTTTTTT
CDR3: CASSFGAGELFF
length: 12
J: TRBJ2-2
V: TRBV7-9
D: .
size: .